The clone carrying this TCR beta chain was seen once. This sample is part of a study of technical replicates of blood from a few donors. Germline values: CDR1 SGHTA, CDR2 FQGNSA. J was trimmed by 0 bases and V by 3 bases; bases with no gene match: 3. The CDR3 runs to 15 residues. TCRdb's copy holds only in-frame clones and misses some; the assay was immunoSEQ multiplex PCR. The sample has some 78,000 clones; approximately 93% are singletons. The sequence was collected from a human donor in good health. The chain carries TRBV7-2 and TRBJ2-3; 7 bases fit TRBD2. The sample was T cells isolated from PBMCs. This CDR3 reads CASSLLADSTDTQYF. The CDR3 region has the DNA TGTGCCAGCAGCTTGCTAGCGGATAGCACAGATACGCAGTATTTT.